This T cell receptor (beta chain) was recorded in a study of control samples from healthy donors and cancer patients. The CDR3 covers 13 residues. Germline loops: CDR1 ENHRY, CDR2 SYGVKD. The V and J ends lost 2 bases and 6 bases, in that order; junction bases with no gene match: 2. Sequencing was performed with immunoSEQ multiplex PCR; in TCRdb, only in-frame clones are kept and a portion is missing. The sample holds approximately 28,000 clones; around 92% are singletons and the top ten take approximately 12%. This receptor was taken from a man aged 45-60 years with lung cancer. Input material: PBMCs. V is TRBV10-3 and J is TRBJ1-2; 8 bases line up with TRBD1. The CDR3 DNA sequence: TGTGCCATCAGTGAGGCAGGGGGCGATGGCTACACCTTC. It yields the protein CAISEAGGDGYTF.